This TCR beta chain was sequenced for a study of shared clonotypes between healthy human individuals. Study findings and constraints: Rarefaction showed that sequencing of sorted subsets was incomplete (despite large depth).

The CDR3 covers 14 residues. The ends were cut back, 0 bases at V and 0 bases at J, with 3 bases in the middle. The germline CDR1 and CDR2 sequences are SGHKS and YYEKEE (reference sequence). This table comes from immunoSEQ multiplex PCR, and its TCRdb copy is limited to in-frame clones, with some not included. The data hold under 1 million clones, with approximately 97% observed a single time. The table lists this clone with a count of one. Its antigen is as yet unknown. Terminally differentiated effector memory CD45RA+ cells were excluded from the naive CD8 cells, which were CD45RO-negative and positively selected for CCR7.

The sequencing sample was made of naive CD8+ T cells sorted from blood. The TCR sequence derives from a man aged 30-40 years in good health. The chain joins TRBV5-5 to TRBJ2-2, with no clear D. CDR3 loop: CASSLDTNTGELFF. CDR3 coding DNA: TGTGCCAGCAGCTTGGACACGAACACCGGGGAGCTGTTTTTT.